This is a list of T cell receptor beta chains from one sample in a study of radiation and T cells in renal cell carcinoma. Using immunoSEQ multiplex PCR, the repertoire was profiled, and TCRdb retains in-frame clones only, with some absent. Here the sample spans roughly 120,000 clones, 75% to 90% being singletons. The input for sequencing was blood, taken from a patient whose treatment included radiotherapy and nephrectomy. Source of these receptors: a woman aged 55-70 years with renal cell carcinoma. The CDR3 runs from the conserved cysteine through the conserved F or W. D genes are given only for firm matches. For some rows the clone size is stated as once, few or many, or as a class when expanded; others skip it.

NA	TRBV19	TRBJ2-5	NA	15	CASSEGRGARETQYF	TGTGCCAGTAGTGAAGGCCGGGGGGCACGGGAGACCCAGTACTTC
NA	TRBV19	TRBJ1-1	few	14	CASSRTAWDTEAFF	TGTGCCAGTAGTAGGACAGCGTGGGACACTGAAGCTTTCTTT
NA	TRBV7-9	TRBJ1-4	NA	11	CASSPGARLFF	TGTGCCAGCAGCCCCGGAGCAAGGCTGTTTTTT
NA	TRBV7-8	TRBJ2-6	once	14	CASSLIAGANVLTF	TGTGCCAGCAGCTTAATCGCTGGGGCCAACGTCCTGACTTTC
TRBD1	TRBV6-5	TRBJ2-7	NA	14	CASSYTTGDRDKYF	TGTGCCAGCAGTTACACGACCGGGGACAGGGATAAGTACTTC
NA	TRBV5-1	TRBJ2-3	NA	14	CASMDGAETDTQYF	TGCGCCAGCATGGACGGGGCAGAGACAGATACGCAGTATTTT
NA	TRBV30	TRBJ1-5	once	13	CAWRRGNNQPQHF	TGTGCCTGGAGACGCGGGAACAATCAGCCCCAGCATTTT
NA	TRBV6-6	TRBJ1-1	NA	14	CASSSQSGSTEAFF	TGTGCCAGCAGTTCCCAGTCGGGAAGCACTGAAGCTTTCTTT
NA	TRBV5-6	TRBJ1-1	many	13	CASSYGPGSEAFF	TGTGCCAGCAGCTATGGACCGGGATCTGAAGCTTTCTTT
NA	TRBV19	TRBJ1-2	NA	14	CASGETESSYGYTF	TGTGCCAGCGGTGAGACTGAGTCATCGTATGGCTACACCTTC
NA	TRBV27	TRBJ1-2	NA	13	CASTGNRDYGYTF	TGTGCCAGCACTGGGAACAGGGACTATGGCTACACCTTC
NA	TRBV4-3	TRBJ2-2	NA	14	CASSLSRATGELFF	TGCGCCAGCAGCCTCAGCAGGGCCACCGGGGAGCTGTTTTTT
NA	TRBV6-6	TRBJ2-1	NA	14	CASSYRWGEPEQFF	TGTGCCAGCAGTTACCGATGGGGGGAGCCTGAGCAGTTCTTC
TRBD1	TRBV27	TRBJ1-6	NA	15	CASSDPPGGRSPLHF	TGTGCCAGCAGTGACCCCCCAGGGGGCAGATCACCCCTCCACTTT
NA	TRBV10-3	TRBJ1-4	NA	13	CAISESTRQRLFF	TGTGCCATCAGTGAGTCGACTCGGCAAAGGCTGTTTTTT
TRBD1	TRBV15	TRBJ2-5	once	14	CATSAPGTAETQYF	TGTGCCACCAGCGCCCCCGGGACAGCAGAGACCCAGTACTTC
NA	TRBV9	TRBJ1-1	NA	13	CASSVEGVVEAFF	TGTGCCAGCAGCGTAGAGGGGGTTGTTGAAGCTTTCTTT
TRBD2	TRBV7-7	TRBJ2-2	few	18	CASSSQLTPGLAGAELFF	TGTGCTAGCAGCTCCCAACTGACACCGGGACTAGCGGGAGCAGAGCTGTTTTTT
TRBD1	TRBV4-1	TRBJ1-1	many	15	CASSQGGTGYTEAFF	TGCGCCAGCAGCCAAGGGGGGACAGGGTACACTGAAGCTTTCTTT
NA	TRBV5-8	TRBJ2-7	NA	15	CASSPRVLFSYEQYF	TGTGCCAGCAGCCCAAGGGTCCTTTTCTCCTACGAGCAGTACTTC
TRBD1	TRBV5-1	TRBJ2-4	NA	16	CASSVGSTGPQNIQYF	TGCGCCAGCAGCGTAGGATCGACAGGGCCTCAAAACATTCAGTACTTC
NA	TRBV19	TRBJ1-1	NA	14	CASSMGQPNTEAFF	TGTGCCAGTAGTATGGGGCAGCCGAACACTGAAGCTTTCTTT
NA	TRBV6-1	TRBJ2-2	NA	15	CASTQRRINTGELFF	TGTGCCAGCACCCAAAGGAGGATCAACACCGGGGAGCTGTTTTTT
NA	TRBV28	TRBJ1-3	NA	16	CASSPPGRLSGNTIYF	TGTGCCAGCAGTCCACCGGGACGGCTCTCTGGAAACACCATATATTTT
NA	TRBV5-4	TRBJ1-4	NA	12	CASSLVGEKLFF	TGTGCCAGCAGCTTGGTGGGTGAAAAACTGTTTTTT
NA	TRBV19	TRBJ2-3	NA	14	CASSIWQSTDTQYF	TGTGCCAGTAGTATTTGGCAGAGCACAGATACGCAGTATTTT
NA	TRBV7-2	TRBJ2-2	NA	14	CASSSPSHGGELFF	TGTGCCAGCAGCTCACCCAGTCACGGCGGGGAGCTGTTTTTT
TRBD1	TRBV19	TRBJ1-1	NA	14	CASSIDHRGTEAFF	TGTGCCAGTAGTATAGATCACAGGGGGACTGAAGCTTTCTTT
NA	TRBV7-9	TRBJ2-2	once	15	CASHFGPANTGELFF	TGTGCCAGCCACTTCGGACCCGCGAACACCGGGGAGCTGTTTTTT
NA	TRBV6-1	TRBJ1-5	NA	16	CASSEARRDSNQPQHF	TGTGCCAGCAGTGAAGCCCGCCGTGATAGCAATCAGCCCCAGCATTTT
NA	TRBV30	TRBJ1-6	NA	12	CACRGGNSPLHF	TGTGCCTGCCGAGGGGGAAATTCACCCCTCCACTTT